Below are 25 T cell receptor beta chains sequenced from a single sample in a study of T-cell memory formation after mild COVID-19. TCRdb called the 5' RACE reads again in MiXCR, with one record for every CDR3 protein. The sample records some 410,000 distinct CDR3 sequences, less than 25% being singletons. The sequencing input was PBMCs or a T cell subset sorted from them (not recorded which). Receptor source: an adult woman who had mild COVID-19 (a few samples of this study predate the infection). Cell type and time point are not known.

V and J are TRBV3-1 and TRBJ2-2; tentatively, D is TRBD2 (6 bases). Germline lookup yields CDR1 LGHDT and CDR2 YNNKEL (reference sequence). The CDR3 has 14 amino acids. V lost 1 base and J 8 bases, leaving 11 bases between the germline ends. CDR3 nucleotide sequence: TGTGCCAGCAGCCAAGTTGGACTACTGGGGGAGCTGTTTTTT. Its translation is CASSQVGLLGELFF.

The CDR3 DNA follows: TGTGCCAGCAGTATGGAAGACACAGATACGCAGTATTTT. Translation: CASSMEDTDTQYF. V is TRBV13 and J is TRBJ2-3; D uncertain. The CDR3 is 13 amino acids. Germline V gives CDR1 PRHDT, CDR2 FYEKMQ (reference sequence). V dropped 6 bases and J dropped 2 bases, with 9 bases sitting between them.

This chain joins TRBV5-6 and TRBJ2-2; 8 nucleotides line up with TRBD1. This CDR3 spans 14 amino acids. Trimming took 4 bases from V and 7 from J; bases not matched to a gene: 6. Looked up from germline, CDR1 is SGHDT and CDR2 is YYEEEE. CDR3 loop: CASSAGTGGGELFF. The DNA of the CDR3 is TGTGCCAGCAGCGCCGGGACAGGAGGCGGGGAGCTGTTTTTT.

This clonotype was counted many times. The V and J genes are TRBV6-5 and TRBJ1-4; D unresolved. With 7 bases removed from V and 0 bases from J, the gap between germline ends came to 9 bases. Germline assignment: CDR1 MNHEY and CDR2 SVGAGI. CDR3 length equals 14 residues. The CDR3 is CASTQTATNEKLFF. The CDR3 DNA reads as TGTGCCAGCACCCAGACGGCAACTAATGAAAAACTGTTTTTT.

The J gene is TRBJ2-7, the V gene TRBV6-5; tentative D call: TRBD1 (5 bases). Trimming pared 0 bases from V and 3 bases from J, leaving 24 bases between. Germline CDR1 reads MNHEY; CDR2 reads SVGAGI. This CDR3 is 19 amino acids long. This CDR3 reads CASSYSAGARRTRGYEQYF. The DNA for the CDR3 is TGTGCCAGCAGTTACTCGGCTGGGGCCCGACGGACAAGAGGCTACGAGCAGTACTTC.

This clonotype was detected a few times. V gene TRBV6-1 combines with J gene TRBJ2-5; maybe TRBD1 (7 bases). CDR1 is MNHNS and CDR2 is SASEGT in the germline V gene. The ends were cut back, 1 base at V and 5 bases at J, with 11 bases in the middle. The CDR3 has 14 residues. The CDR3 bases are TGTGCCAGCAGTGAAGGACAGGGAGGCGAGACCCAGTACTTC. Translating gives CASSEGQGGETQYF.

The V gene is TRBV7-9, the J gene TRBJ2-7; possibly TRBD1 for D (5 bases). Germline CDR1 is SEHNR and CDR2 is FQNEAQ (reference sequence). Between the trimmed V and J ends, which lost 5 bases and 6 bases, there was a span of 14 bases. The CDR3 consists of 13 residues. CDR3 residues: CASSPDKGPEQYF. CDR3 DNA sequence: TGTGCCAGCAGCCCCGATAAGGGGCCCGAGCAGTACTTC.

The rearrangement uses TRBV20-1 and TRBJ2-3; no definite D call. CDR3 length: 18 amino acids. Germline lookup yields CDR1 DFQATT and CDR2 SNEGSKA (reference sequence). This chain's CDR3 is CSAATVSLGGPLRDTQYF. The CDR3 DNA reads TGCAGCGCTGCTACTGTTTCTCTGGGCGGCCCCCTAAGGGATACGCAGTATTTT.

This clonotype came up a few times. CDR3 protein: CASSLSGGPQYF. In nucleotides, the CDR3 is TGTGCCAGCAGCTTAAGCGGGGGTCCGCAGTATTTT. The gene calls are TRBV5-6 and TRBJ2-3; TRBD2 matches 8 bases. The CDR3 sequence is 12 residues long. With V trimmed by 2 bases and J by 10 bases, 3 bases remained unmatched. Germline values: CDR1 SGHDT, CDR2 YYEEEE.

This clonotype has a handful of counts. This chain connects TRBV7-6 to TRBJ2-3; D call uncertain. Per the germline V gene, CDR1 is SGHVS and CDR2 is FNYEAQ. Trimming removed 8 bases at V and 0 bases at J, with 18 bases between. CDR3 length equals 16 residues. Here the CDR3 reads CASSSPVSRSTDTQYF. CDR3 nucleotide sequence: TGTGCCAGCTCATCGCCGGTTAGTAGGAGCACAGATACGCAGTATTTT.

The genes are TRBV7-2 and TRBJ2-2, with 14 bases that match TRBD2. The CDR3 length is 21 residues. The J segment lost 2 bases and the V segment lost 6 bases, leaving 17 bases of the junction unmatched. Germline V lookup: CDR1 SGHTA, CDR2 FQGNSA. The CDR3 nucleotides read TGTGCCAGCAGTTTGGGCTTAACAGGACTAGCGGGAGGACCTAACACCGGGGAGCTGTTTTTT. Translating it yields CASSLGLTGLAGGPNTGELFF. The variable domain in full, completed from reference TRBV7-2 and TRBJ2-2, reads GAGVSQSPSNKVTEKGKDVELRCDPISGHTALYWYRQSLGQGLEFLIYFQGNSAPDKSGLPSDRFSAERTGGSVSTLTIQRTQQEDSAVYLCASSLGLTGLAGGPNTGELFFGEGSRLTVL.

The rearrangement joins TRBV7-6 to TRBJ2-3; TRBD2 agrees at 9 bases. Germline assignment: CDR1 SGHVS and CDR2 FNYEAQ. The ends lost 5 bases at V and 0 bases at J; junction bases unmatched: 3. The CDR3 sequence is 15 residues long. DNA of the CDR3: TGTGCCAGCAGCCCTAGCGGGGCTAGCACAGATACGCAGTATTTT. The encoded protein is CASSPSGASTDTQYF.

This clonotype was recorded at least ten times. The chain's CDR3 is CASSIVTGTGNSPLHF. CDR3 sequence (DNA): TGTGCCAGCAGCATAGTCACCGGGACAGGGAATTCACCCCTCCACTTT. The rearrangement joins TRBV28 to TRBJ1-6, with TRBD1 matching 9 bases. This CDR3 has 16 residues. In germline, CDR1 is MDHEN, CDR2 SYDVKM. Trimming took 6 bases from V and 7 from J; bases not matched to a gene: 10.

This clonotype has just a few counts. V and J are TRBV6-5 and TRBJ2-7; 7 bases agree with TRBD1. This CDR3 has 15 residues. With 6 bases clipped from V and 3 bases from J, the junction kept 11 bases outside the gene matches. Germline lookup yields CDR1 MNHEY and CDR2 SVGAGI. The CDR3 bases are TGTGCCAGCAGCCGAGACAGGGAAAAGGGCTACGAGCAGTACTTC. As protein: CASSRDREKGYEQYF.

The chain carries TRBV20-1 and TRBJ2-7, with 8 positions matching TRBD1. This CDR3 has 13 residues. J lost 6 bases, V lost 3 bases, and 7 bases had no gene match. Looked up from germline, CDR1 is DFQATT and CDR2 is SNEGSKA (reference sequence). CDR3 coding DNA: TGCAGTGCTAGCCAGACAGGGGCTCTCGAGCAGTACTTC. It specifies CSASQTGALEQYF.

This clonotype was seen only a few times. This chain joins TRBV7-3 and TRBJ2-3, with 11 positions matching TRBD2. Germline loops: CDR1 SGHTA, CDR2 FQGTGA. V lost 0 bases, J lost 3 bases, and 11 bases stayed unmatched. The CDR3 length is 19 residues. CDR3 coding DNA: TGTGCCAGCAGCTTAACGGGCCCGACTAGCGGGGTATCAACAGATACGCAGTATTTT. It is translated as CASSLTGPTSGVSTDTQYF.

This chain uses TRBV27 with TRBJ1-4; the match to TRBD1 covers 8 bases. The CDR3 has 15 residues. Germline values: CDR1 MNHEY, CDR2 SMNVEV (reference sequence). V gave up 5 bases and J gave up 4 bases; unmatched junction bases: 6. CDR3 nucleotides: TGTGCCAGCAGTAAAACAGGGGGATTTAATGAAAAACTGTTTTTT. Its translation is CASSKTGGFNEKLFF.

This sequence joins TRBV20-1 and TRBJ2-7; TRBD1 aligns across 10 bases. Germline CDR1 reads DFQATT; CDR2 reads SNEGSKA (reference sequence). Losses at the gene ends were 0 bases for V and 5 bases for J; bases not matched to a gene: 4. The CDR3 is 14 residues long. The CDR3 DNA reads TGCAGTGCTAGAGATTTGACAGGGGGCGACGAGCAGTACTTC. This encodes CSARDLTGGDEQYF.

This clonotype was seen a few times. This chain links TRBV4-3 with TRBJ2-7, with a weak D call TRBD2 (5 bases). The CDR3 spans 12 residues. V lost 4 bases to trimming and J lost 2 bases, with 6 bases between them. CDR1 and CDR2 (germline): LGHNA, YSLEER. The CDR3 DNA reads as TGCGCCAGCAGCCGAGGGCCCTACGAGCAGTACTTC. Its translation is CASSRGPYEQYF.

V gene TRBV21-1 combines with J gene TRBJ2-2; TRBD1 was called by the table and not checked on the DNA. TRBV21-1 is shown as a pseudogene. The CDR3 has 15 residues. The CDR3 DNA follows: TGTGCCAGCAGCGCCTGGACAGGGCCCACCGGGGAGCTGTTTTTT. Translated, it gives CASSAWTGPTGELFF.

This chain links TRBV9 with TRBJ2-5, with 8 nucleotides matching TRBD2. CDR3 length: 15 amino acids. Germline values: CDR1 SGDLS, CDR2 YYNGEE. The trim removed 0 bases at V and 1 base at J, leaving 2 bases unmatched. CDR3: CASSVAAGGQETQYF. CDR3 nucleotides: TGTGCCAGCAGCGTAGCTGCGGGAGGCCAAGAGACCCAGTACTTC.

The chain has TRBV7-2 and TRBJ1-2; TRBD1 matches at 7 bases. The V gene end was trimmed by 5 bases and the J gene end by 4 bases; junction bases not matched to a gene: 4. The V gene's germline CDR1 is SGHTA and CDR2 FQGNSA. This CDR3 comprises 13 residues. The CDR3 region is CASSPDRAYGYTF. CDR3 nucleotides: TGTGCCAGCAGCCCAGACAGGGCCTATGGCTACACCTTC.

This clonotype was counted a few times. Here the CDR3 reads CASSPKGQWSTGELFF. CDR3 coding DNA: TGTGCCAGCAGCCCCAAGGGGCAGTGGAGCACCGGGGAGCTGTTTTTT. The chain joins TRBV6-4 to TRBJ2-2, with D tentatively TRBD1 (5 bases). This CDR3 has 16 amino acids. The V end lost 6 bases, the J end lost 4 bases, and 18 bases lay between the germline ends. CDR1 is MRHNA, CDR2 SNTAGT, per germline.

CDR3 sequence reads: CASSQRKEGARDEQYF. CDR3 coding DNA: TGTGCCAGCAGCCAAAGGAAGGAGGGGGCGCGGGACGAGCAGTACTTC. The chain employs TRBV3-1 and TRBJ2-7; the D gene is possibly TRBD1 (7 bases). Trimming removed 2 bases at V and 5 bases at J, with 19 bases between. This CDR3 comprises 16 residues. Germline V gene lookup returns CDR1 LGHDT and CDR2 YNNKEL (reference sequence).

This clonotype has only one observation. V is TRBV19 and J is TRBJ2-7; 7 bases line up with TRBD1. The V segment lost 3 bases and the J segment 0 bases; nucleotides outside the gene matches: 5. Per the germline V gene, CDR1 is LNHDA and CDR2 is SQIVND (reference sequence). The length of the CDR3 is 15 residues. CDR3 nucleotide sequence: TGTGCCAGTAGTATCGAGTCAGGGGGCTCCTACGAGCAGTACTTC. It is translated as CASSIESGGSYEQYF.